Below are 30 T cell receptor beta chains sequenced from a single sample in a study of CD8+CD57+ T cells in acquired aplastic anemia (dated by TCRdb to about 2018). Reads for this sample came from an Illumina HiSeq 2000. Profiling of TCR beta VDJ combinations and CDR3 sequences used genomic DNA as the template. The raw public reads went through TCRdb reprocessing: fastp at Q25, MiXCR clone calling, in-frame beta chains kept. A single entry per CDR3 protein holds the most common genes and DNA from its merged rows. The sample includes around 130,000 distinct CDR3 sequences, with 50% to 60% observed a single time. The ten largest make up roughly 30% of the sample. Expansion of CD8+CD57+ cells had been shown by flow cytometry in the patients chosen for sequencing. The sequencing input was sorted CD4+, CD8+, or CD8+CD57+ T cells (not recorded which) from PBMCs. These receptors all come from a human donor with aplastic anemia.

J is TRBJ1-5 and V is TRBV11-1, with 7 positions matching TRBD1. Germline V gene data show CDR1 as SGHAT and CDR2 as FQDESV (reference sequence). J gave up 5 bases and V 5 bases, and 15 bases lay outside the gene matches. The CDR3 is 17 amino acids. The CDR3 loop is CASSHPPGEGADQPQHF. DNA of the CDR3: TGTGCCAGCAGCCACCCACCGGGAGAGGGGGCGGATCAGCCCCAGCATTTT.

The gene calls are TRBV20-1 and TRBJ2-3; no firm D call. The CDR3 is 16 amino acids. The ends were cut back, 0 bases at V and 6 bases at J, with 19 bases in the middle. Germline CDR1 and CDR2: DFQATT and SNEGSKA (reference sequence). The CDR3 region is CSARDSYRQVRDTQYF. DNA of the CDR3: TGCAGTGCTAGAGATAGTTATAGGCAAGTGAGGGATACGCAGTATTTT.

This clonotype was recorded at least ten times. The rearrangement joins TRBV27 to TRBJ2-7; D possibly matches TRBD1 or TRBD2 (5 bases each). Germline assignment: CDR1 MNHEY and CDR2 SMNVEV (reference sequence). Trimming left V 8 bases short and J 5 bases short, with 16 bases between. The CDR3 totals 13 residues. In DNA form, the CDR3 reads TGTGCCAGCCGTGGTCCGGGGCCCCACGAGCAGTACTTC. Amino acids: CASRGPGPHEQYF.

With regard to this clonotype: A much bigger clone sits one base away, suggesting this may be a read error. The rearrangement links TRBV11-1 to TRBJ2-7, with D possibly matching TRBD1 (5 bases). Germline V lookup: CDR1 SGHAT, CDR2 FQDESV (reference sequence). The CDR3 runs to 15 residues. The CDR3 here is CAGSLIETAPYEQYF. CDR3 in DNA: TGTGCCGGCAGCTTAATTGAGACAGCCCCCTACGAGCAGTACTTC. Complete variable domain (other parts from reference TRBV11-1 and TRBJ2-7): EAEVAQSPRYKITEKSQAVAFWCDPISGHATLYWYRQILGQGPELLVQFQDESVVDDSQLPKDRFSAERLKGVDSTLKIQPAELGDSAMYLCAGSLIETAPYEQYFGPGTRLTVT.

The chain links TRBV2 to TRBJ1-5, with a weak D call TRBD1 (5 bases). The V and J ends lost 3 bases and 3 bases respectively, with 9 bases between them. The CDR3 spans 14 residues. CDR1 SNHLY and CDR2 FYNNEI come from the germline V gene. Here the CDR3 DNA reads TGTGCCAGCAGTGACGACAGCTTCAATCAGCCCCAGCATTTT. Translating it yields CASSDDSFNQPQHF.

V gene TRBV11-2 combines with J gene TRBJ2-1, with 9 bases matching TRBD2. The CDR3 extends over 17 amino acids. The germline V gene encodes CDR1 SGHAT and CDR2 FQNNGV. Germline trimming cut 5 bases from V and 6 bases from J; bases unmatched to any gene: 14. The CDR3 protein is CASSPGPLAGGLNEQFF. Written as DNA, the CDR3 is TGTGCCAGCAGCCCAGGCCCTCTTGCGGGGGGGCTCAATGAGCAGTTCTTC.

The chain recombines TRBV7-4 with TRBJ2-7; D not resolved. This CDR3 comprises 17 residues. The germline V gene has CDR1 SGHVT and CDR2 SQSDAQ. The V end was cut by 2 bases, the J end by 4 bases, with 21 bases between. The CDR3 DNA sequence: TGTGCCAGCAGCTTACCCCGCAAGGTGCAACACCCTTACGAGCAGTACTTC. Protein sequence: CASSLPRKVQHPYEQYF.

This clonotype was counted a few times. The genes are TRBV5-1 and TRBJ2-7; 8 nucleotides agree with TRBD1. V lost 4 bases and J lost 5; bases outside the gene matches: 8. The germline V gene encodes CDR1 SGHRS and CDR2 YFSETQ. The CDR3 covers 14 residues. CDR3 DNA sequence: TGCGCCAGCAGCCCAGGACAGGGTCGACACGAGCAGTACTTC. It yields the protein CASSPGQGRHEQYF.

The V call is TRBV20-1, the J call TRBJ1-6; 10 nucleotides align to TRBD1. Trimming took 3 bases from V and 9 from J; bases not matched to a gene: 5. CDR3 length equals 14 residues. The V gene's germline CDR1 is DFQATT and CDR2 SNEGSKA (reference sequence). The chain's CDR3 is CSARGDRGTSPLHF. In nucleotides, the CDR3 is TGCAGTGCTAGGGGGGACAGGGGTACTTCACCCCTCCACTTT.

This clonotype was seen many times. The gene calls are TRBV12-3 or TRBV12-4 and TRBJ2-3; no reliable D call. The CDR3 has 12 amino acids. Trimming removed 2 bases from V and 4 bases from J, with 4 bases in between. CDR3 residues: CASSLPPDTQYF. The DNA for the CDR3 is TGTGCCAGCAGTTTACCTCCAGATACGCAGTATTTT.

The chain couples TRBV7-2 to TRBJ2-5; D may be TRBD2 (5 bases). This CDR3 comprises 14 residues. Germline CDR1 reads SGHTA; CDR2 reads FQGNSA. Trimming removed 1 base at V and 4 bases at J, with 10 bases between. The CDR3 DNA reads as TGTGCCAGCAGCTTAGATAGCGTTGGAGAGACCCAGTACTTC. Amino acid sequence: CASSLDSVGETQYF.

The chain uses TRBV7-2 and TRBJ2-2; 9 bases map to TRBD2. The CDR3 is 15 residues long. Germline V gene sequence: CDR1 SGHTA, CDR2 FQGNSA. Trimming at V came to 5 bases and at J to 0 bases, leaving 1 base not matched to a gene. The CDR3 bases are TGTGCCAGCAGCCGACTAGCGGCGAACACCGGGGAGCTGTTTTTT. Its protein product is CASSRLAANTGELFF. The full variable domain, with the rest looked up from reference TRBV7-2 and TRBJ2-2, is GAGVSQSPSNKVTEKGKDVELRCDPISGHTALYWYRQSLGQGLEFLIYFQGNSAPDKSGLPSDRFSAERTGGSVSTLTIQRTQQEDSAVYLCASSRLAANTGELFFGEGSRLTVL.

The chain employs TRBV7-9 and TRBJ1-2, with 8 bases identical to TRBD1. Germline values: CDR1 SEHNR, CDR2 FQNEAQ (reference sequence). The CDR3 covers 13 residues. V gave up 8 bases and J gave up 8 bases; unmatched junction bases: 10. The CDR3 coding sequence is TGTGCCAGCTCCATGACAGGGGTCGGCGGCTACACCTTC. Translation: CASSMTGVGGYTF.

This clonotype occurred many times. The genes are TRBV12-3 or TRBV12-4 and TRBJ1-1; unclear D gene. Trimming shortened V by 2 bases and J by 8 bases, and 6 bases separated the two germline ends. The CDR3 is 11 residues long. The CDR3 is CASSLSREAFF. The CDR3 nucleotides read TGTGCCAGCAGTTTAAGCCGGGAAGCTTTCTTT.

J is TRBJ1-1 and V is TRBV2; D is unresolved. Deletions cut 2 bases from V and 4 bases from J, with 8 bases between. This CDR3 comprises 13 residues. Germline V gene sequence: CDR1 SNHLY, CDR2 FYNNEI. CDR3 in DNA: TGTGCCAGCAGTGAATATCCGCTCACTGAAGCTTTCTTT. This codes for CASSEYPLTEAFF.

The chain recombines TRBV10-3 with TRBJ2-7, with D tentatively TRBD1 (6 bases). V was shortened by 2 bases and J by 4 bases, with 18 bases between the two germline ends. Germline V gene data show CDR1 as ENHRY and CDR2 as SYGVKD. The CDR3 length is 16 residues. The CDR3: CAISEGGYRGGYEQYF. The CDR3 DNA reads as TGTGCCATCAGTGAGGGGGGATACCGAGGGGGATACGAGCAGTACTTC.

This chain connects TRBV10-1 to TRBJ2-1, with 9 bases aligning to TRBD2. Per the germline V gene, CDR1 is WNHNN and CDR2 is SYGVQD (reference sequence). The CDR3 runs to 20 residues. With V trimmed by 0 bases and J by 5 bases, 17 bases remained unmatched. The CDR3 coding sequence is TGCGCCAGCAGTGAGTCGTCGAGGATTAGCGGGGGCCCGGACCACAATGAGCAGTTCTTC. Its translation: CASSESSRISGGPDHNEQFF.

V is TRBV11-2 and J is TRBJ2-5; perhaps TRBD1 as D (6 bases). Germline V lookup: CDR1 SGHAT, CDR2 FQNNGV. V was clipped by 7 bases and J by 5 bases, with 17 bases between them. CDR3 length: 14 amino acids. CDR3 amino acids: CASTTRSGVETQYF. The CDR3 DNA is TGTGCCAGCACCACGAGGTCAGGGGTTGAGACCCAGTACTTC.

This clonotype was observed at least ten times. CDR3 region: CASSSGTGATETQYF. The CDR3 region has the DNA TGTGCCAGCAGCTCCGGGACAGGGGCGACGGAGACCCAGTACTTC. V gene TRBV25-1 combines with J gene TRBJ2-5; 10 nucleotides line up with TRBD1. V lost 6 bases to trimming and J lost 5 bases; unmatched junction nucleotides: 9. The CDR3 contains 15 residues. CDR1 is MGHDK, CDR2 SYGVNS, per germline.

This chain joins TRBV11-2 and TRBJ1-6; D not certain. The CDR3 consists of 16 residues. Trimming stripped 0 bases from V and 9 bases from J, with 15 bases between. The germline CDR1 and CDR2 sequences are SGHAT and FQNNGV. The DNA of the CDR3 is TGTGCCAGCAGCTTAGATCCGTCAAGTCCGTCTTCACCCCTCCACTTT. Translating it yields CASSLDPSSPSSPLHF.

In its sample, this clonotype was seen once. The rearrangement uses TRBV7-8 and TRBJ2-7; D is unclear. The CDR3 extends over 10 amino acids. CDR1 and CDR2 from the germline V gene are SGHVS and FQNEAQ. Trimming left V 5 bases short and J 7 bases short, with 6 bases between. Here the CDR3 DNA reads TGTGCCAGCAGCCCAGATGAGCAGTACTTC. This sequence encodes CASSPDEQYF.

This clonotype was picked up many times. The J gene is TRBJ1-1, the V gene TRBV20-1, with D maybe TRBD1 (6 bases). This CDR3 region has 13 residues. The germline CDR1 and CDR2 sequences are DFQATT and SNEGSKA (reference sequence). V was shortened by 5 bases and J by 6 bases, with 16 bases between the two germline ends. In DNA, the CDR3 is TGCAGTGCTGAGACAGGCAAGGCGGCTGAAGCTTTCTTT. Protein: CSAETGKAAEAFF.

As concerns this clonotype: The junction and the germline gene differ at one end; a read error may be behind it. V usage is TRBV19 and J usage is TRBJ2-1, with a tentative D call TRBD2 (7 bases). This CDR3 has 15 amino acids. Per the germline V gene, CDR1 is LNHDA and CDR2 is SQIVND (reference sequence). The CDR3 DNA follows: TGTGCCAGTAATATAGGGGGGACTACCTACAATGAGCAGTTCTTC. Amino acid sequence: CASNIGGTTYNEQFF.

The chain employs TRBV11-2 and TRBJ2-7; D is unresolved. Germline V gives CDR1 SGHAT, CDR2 FQNNGV. The length of the CDR3 is 16 residues. Deletions cut 1 base from V and 1 base from J, with 14 bases between. In DNA form, the CDR3 reads TGTGCCAGCAGCTTAGTTGGTTTGTCAGAGTCCTACGAGCAGTACTTC. Translated, it gives CASSLVGLSESYEQYF.

The chain has TRBV7-2 and TRBJ1-2; D unresolved. This CDR3 region has 13 residues. Trimming cost V 5 bases and J 1 base, with 8 bases left between them. Germline-derived CDR1 and CDR2 are SGHTA and FQGNSA. CDR3 amino acids: CASSRTDNYGYTF. The CDR3 DNA is TGTGCCAGCAGCCGAACGGATAACTATGGCTACACCTTC.

The V and J genes are TRBV29-1 and TRBJ2-5; a weak D match, TRBD2 (6 bases). CDR3 size: 13 residues. Trimming removed 6 bases from V and 0 bases from J, with 11 bases in between. Germline V gives CDR1 SQVTM, CDR2 ANQGSEA. The DNA for the CDR3 is TGCAGCGTGGCCCGGGACTACCAAGAGACCCAGTACTTC. The encoded protein is CSVARDYQETQYF.

The chain links TRBV20-1 to TRBJ2-6; 9 bases map to TRBD1. The CDR3 length is 18 residues. The V gene end was trimmed by 0 bases and the J gene end by 0 bases; junction bases not matched to a gene: 6. Germline CDR1 and CDR2: DFQATT and SNEGSKA (reference sequence). This CDR3 is CSARDRGTGFSGANVLTF. In DNA form, the CDR3 reads TGCAGTGCTAGAGATCGAGGGACAGGGTTCTCTGGGGCCAACGTCCTGACTTTC.

The genes are TRBV2 and TRBJ2-3, with 9 bases identical to TRBD2. This CDR3 has 15 residues. J lost 2 bases, V lost 6 bases, and 6 bases had no gene match. From germline, CDR1 is SNHLY and CDR2 FYNNEI. CDR3 amino acids: CASRPSGTITDTQYF. CDR3 DNA: TGTGCCAGCAGGCCTAGCGGGACCATCACAGATACGCAGTATTTT. The variable domain in full, with the rest retrieved from reference TRBV2 and TRBJ2-3, is EPEVTQTPSHQVTQMGQEVILRCVPISNHLYFYWYRQILGQKVEFLVSFYNNEISEKSEIFDDQFSVERPDGSNFTLKIRSTKLEDSAMYFCASRPSGTITDTQYFGPGTRLTVL.

V and J are TRBV14 and TRBJ2-7, with 9 bases fitting TRBD1. Unmatched junction bases numbered 10, after V lost 6 bases and J lost 7 bases. Looked up from germline, CDR1 is SGHDN and CDR2 is FVKESK. The CDR3 consists of 14 residues. CDR3 in amino acids: CASRSGTGSQEQYF. The CDR3 DNA reads as TGTGCCAGCAGGTCCGGGACAGGGAGTCAAGAGCAGTACTTC. The whole variable domain, filled in from reference TRBV14 and TRBJ2-7, reads EAGVTQFPSHSVIEKGQTVTLRCDPISGHDNLYWYRRVMGKEIKFLLHFVKESKQDESGMPNNRFLAERTGGTYSTLKVQPAELEDSGVYFCASRSGTGSQEQYFGPGTRLTVT.

Details on this clonotype: A clone one base away is much larger, so this may be a read error. The chain uses TRBV28 and TRBJ2-7, with 8 bases matching TRBD1. The V gene end was trimmed by 11 bases and the J gene end by 12 bases; junction bases not matched to a gene: 12. This CDR3 contains 11 residues. Germline-derived CDR1 and CDR2 are MDHEN and SYDVKM. CDR3 amino acids: CAGPLGDRWYF. For the CDR3, the DNA is TGTGCCGGTCCCCTCGGGGACAGGTGGTACTTC.